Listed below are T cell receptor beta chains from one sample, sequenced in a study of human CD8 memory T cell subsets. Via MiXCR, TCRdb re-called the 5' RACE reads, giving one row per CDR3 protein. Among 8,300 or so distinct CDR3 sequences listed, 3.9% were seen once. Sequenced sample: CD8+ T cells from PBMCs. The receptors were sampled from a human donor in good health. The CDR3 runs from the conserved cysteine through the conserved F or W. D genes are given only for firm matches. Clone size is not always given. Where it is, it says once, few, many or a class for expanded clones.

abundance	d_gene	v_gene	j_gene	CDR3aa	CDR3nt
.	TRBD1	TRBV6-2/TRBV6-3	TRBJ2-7	CASRFLQGESYEQYF	TGTGCCAGCAGATTCTTACAGGGGGAGTCCTACGAGCAGTACTTC
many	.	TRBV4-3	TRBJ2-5	CASSQDTEATETQYF	TGCGCCAGCAGCCAAGATACGGAGGCAACAGAGACCCAGTACTTC
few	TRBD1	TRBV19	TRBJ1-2	CASSQGPGQGARDYGYTF	TGTGCCAGTAGTCAAGGGCCGGGACAGGGGGCAAGAGACTATGGCTACACCTTC
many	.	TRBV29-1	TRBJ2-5	CSVDWQGSGTQYF	TGCAGCGTTGATTGGCAGGGGTCGGGGACCCAGTACTTC
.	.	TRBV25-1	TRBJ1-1	CASKTDRAFF	TGTGCCAGCAAAACCGATCGGGCTTTCTTT
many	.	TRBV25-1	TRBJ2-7	CASSEFVWPYEQYF	TGTGCCAGCAGTGAATTCGTCTGGCCCTACGAGCAGTACTTC
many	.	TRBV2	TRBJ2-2	CARRDPAYTGELFF	TGTGCCAGGAGGGATCCCGCCTACACCGGGGAGCTGTTTTTT
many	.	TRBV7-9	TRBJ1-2	CASSLALGLYPNGYTF	TGTGCCAGCAGCTTAGCCTTAGGACTATACCCTAATGGCTACACCTTC
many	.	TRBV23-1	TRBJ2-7	CASSRTSDRNPYEQYF	TGCGCCAGCAGCCGGACGTCTGACAGGAACCCCTACGAGCAGTACTTC
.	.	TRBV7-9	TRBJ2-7	CASSGARSYEQYF	TGTGCCAGCAGCGGGGCGCGCTCCTACGAGCAGTACTTC
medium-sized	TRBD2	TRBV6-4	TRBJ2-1	CASSDGREGGEQFF	TGTGCCAGCAGTGACGGGAGGGAAGGCGGTGAGCAGTTCTTC
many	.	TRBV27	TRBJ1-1	CASSLGPGVSGTEAFF	TGTGCCAGCAGTCTAGGACCGGGGGTGTCTGGGACTGAAGCTTTCTTT
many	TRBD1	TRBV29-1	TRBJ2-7	CSVSGLHSGTGYEQYF	TGCAGCGTTTCGGGTCTCCATTCCGGGACAGGCTACGAGCAGTACTTC
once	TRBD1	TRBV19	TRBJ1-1	CASRQGSTEAFF	TGTGCCAGTAGACAGGGGAGCACTGAAGCTTTCTTT
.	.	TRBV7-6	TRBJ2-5	CASSFYPRGWLVETQYF	TGTGCCAGCAGCTTCTATCCGAGAGGTTGGTTGGTTGAGACCCAGTACTTC
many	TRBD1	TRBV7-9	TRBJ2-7	CASSMSDRGRYEQYF	TGTGCCAGCAGCATGTCGGACAGGGGTCGTTACGAGCAGTACTTC
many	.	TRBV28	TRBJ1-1	CASRSPRAGPNTEAFF	TGTGCCAGCAGAAGTCCCCGCGCGGGACCAAACACTGAAGCTTTCTTT
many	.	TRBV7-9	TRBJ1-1	CASSPLQGSNTEAFF	TGTGCCAGCAGCCCCCTCCAAGGTTCGAACACTGAAGCTTTCTTT
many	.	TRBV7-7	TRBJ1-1	CASSLTLNTEAFF	TGTGCCAGCAGCTTAACATTGAACACTGAAGCTTTCTTT
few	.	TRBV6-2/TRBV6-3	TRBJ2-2	CASRVSRRELFF	TGTGCCAGCAGGGTATCTCGCCGGGAGCTGTTTTTT
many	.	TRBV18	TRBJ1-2	CASSPPYGGVGNYGYTF	TGTGCCAGCTCACCACCCTACGGGGGCGTCGGTAACTATGGCTACACCTTC
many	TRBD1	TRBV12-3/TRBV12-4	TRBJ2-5	CASSQAWDRGRETQYF	TGTGCCAGCAGTCAAGCCTGGGACAGGGGGCGGGAGACCCAGTACTTC
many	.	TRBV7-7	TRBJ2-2	CASSPGTENTGELFF	TGTGCCAGCAGCCCCGGGACGGAGAACACCGGGGAGCTGTTTTTT